The 22 T cell receptor beta chains given below trace back to one sample, sequenced in a study of regulatory T cells in long-lasting Graves disease. With iRepertoire HTBI primers and Arm-PCR of CDR3 regions, TCR beta libraries were built. MiXCR, applied by TCRdb to the multiplex PCR reads, yields one record per CDR3 protein. The repertoire has around 460,000 distinct CDR3 sequences, around a fifth of them found once; the top ten carry 10% to 15%. Time point here: persistent/refractory GD, antithyroid drugs over 5 years with positive TRAb. With RNA extracted from PBMCs as input, the TCR library was made. The sample was peripheral blood mononuclear cells (PBMCs), taken when the disease was refractory, from a patient treated with antithyroid drugs. The receptors were sampled from a female donor with Graves disease.

Many counts were recorded for this clonotype. This chain connects TRBV20-1 to TRBJ2-5; 10 nucleotides align to TRBD2. Germline CDR1 DFQATT, CDR2 SNEGSKA (reference sequence). V shed 4 bases and J 0 bases; nucleotides not matched to a gene: 14. The CDR3 is made up of 18 amino acids. CDR3 sequence: CSANGGLAASVYQETQYF. CDR3 sequence (DNA): TGCAGTGCTAATGGTGGACTAGCGGCCTCCGTGTACCAAGAGACCCAGTACTTC.

In this sample, this clonotype turned up many times. The chain recombines TRBV2 with TRBJ1-5; no clear D. The CDR3 covers 14 residues. Looked up from germline, CDR1 is SNHLY and CDR2 is FYNNEI. With 8 bases removed from V and 0 bases from J, the gap between germline ends came to 11 bases. CDR3 nucleotides: TGTGCCAGCTCGGACGATTATAGCAATCAGCCCCAGCATTTT. Translating gives CASSDDYSNQPQHF. Using reference TRBV2 and TRBJ1-5 for the parts outside the CDR3, the full variable domain is EPEVTQTPSHQVTQMGQEVILRCVPISNHLYFYWYRQILGQKVEFLVSFYNNEISEKSEIFDDQFSVERPDGSNFTLKIRSTKLEDSAMYFCASSDDYSNQPQHFGDGTRLSIL.

Ten or more counts support this clonotype. CDR3: CASSPGRAYEQYF. As DNA, the CDR3 is TGTGCCAGCAGCCCGGGACGGGCCTACGAGCAGTACTTC. The chain uses TRBV19 and TRBJ2-7; D tentatively fits TRBD1 or TRBD2 (5 bases each). CDR1 and CDR2 from the germline V gene are LNHDA and SQIVND (reference sequence). The CDR3 has 13 residues. Trimming cost V 9 bases and J 2 bases, with 14 bases left between them.

In this sample, this clonotype turned up many times. This may arise from a read error, as a much more abundant clone is one base away. The chain joins TRBV7-2 to TRBJ1-1, with D possibly TRBD1 on 6 matching bases. Trimming left V 5 bases short and J 1 base short, with 8 bases between. The CDR3 spans 13 residues. CDR1 SGHTA and CDR2 FQGNSA come from the germline V gene. CDR3 sequence (DNA): TGTGCCAGCAGCGTACAGGGGAACACTGAAGCTTTCTTT. Translated: CASSVQGNTEAFF.

There are many counts of this clonotype. This chain connects TRBV30 to TRBJ1-4, with D possibly being TRBD1 (5 bases). The V end was cut by 5 bases, the J end by 7 bases, with 11 bases between. Germline V gene data show CDR1 as GTSNPN and CDR2 as SVGIG (reference sequence). The CDR3 is 12 amino acids. CDR3: CAWGGPSEKLFF. For the CDR3, the DNA is TGTGCCTGGGGGGGACCGTCTGAAAAACTGTTTTTT.

Only a few counts were recorded for this clonotype. The chain is built from TRBV5-4 and TRBJ1-2, with a tentative D call TRBD1 (6 bases). V shed 4 bases and J shed 4 bases, with 14 bases lying between them. The germline gives CDR1 SGHNT, CDR2 YYREEE (reference sequence). This CDR3 comprises 14 residues. CDR3 nucleotide sequence: TGTGCCAGCAGCATGGACAGCCTCTTCTATGGCTACACCTTC. Amino acids: CASSMDSLFYGYTF.

This clonotype was recorded many times. The rearrangement uses TRBV6-5 and TRBJ2-5; D gene ambiguous. V was pared by 0 bases and J by 5 bases, with 7 bases between. Germline V CDR1 and CDR2: MNHEY, SVGAGI. The CDR3 runs to 13 residues. The CDR3 sequence is CASSYSISETQYF. Written as DNA, the CDR3 is TGTGCCAGCAGTTACTCGATTTCGGAGACCCAGTACTTC.

In this sample, this clonotype turned up many times. The CDR3 reads CSVHHPSSLSEAFF. The CDR3 DNA is TGCAGCGTCCATCACCCCTCTTCCCTCTCTGAAGCTTTCTTT. The chain employs TRBV29-1 and TRBJ1-1; D gene unclear. The germline V gene has CDR1 SQVTM and CDR2 ANQGSEA. V shed 6 bases and J shed 6 bases, with 20 bases lying between them. The CDR3 length is 14 residues.

This clonotype was found a few times. The chain links TRBV7-2 to TRBJ2-7; 7 bases match TRBD1. Germline values: CDR1 SGHTA, CDR2 FQGNSA. This CDR3 contains 16 residues. The trim removed 5 bases at V and 0 bases at J, leaving 10 bases unmatched. The CDR3 DNA reads TGTGCCAGCAGCCTCACCGGGACAGCCAGCTCCTACGAGCAGTACTTC. It is translated as CASSLTGTASSYEQYF.

The CDR3 protein is CASSLEDSGNTIYF. CDR3 in DNA: TGTGCCAGCAGCTTAGAGGACTCTGGAAACACCATATATTTT. This chain links TRBV7-8 with TRBJ1-3, with D uncertain. The germline V and J ends were trimmed by 1 base and 0 bases, with 4 bases remaining between them. In germline, CDR1 is SGHVS, CDR2 FQNEAQ. CDR3 size: 14 residues.

In its sample, this clonotype was seen many times. The chain couples TRBV6-5 to TRBJ2-7; TRBD2 aligns across 10 bases. The trim removed 2 bases at V and 3 bases at J, leaving 13 bases unmatched. Per the germline V gene, CDR1 is MNHEY and CDR2 is SVGAGI. The CDR3 consists of 18 residues. CDR3 sequence reads: CASSYGALAGTVNYEQYF. The CDR3 DNA follows: TGTGCCAGCAGTTACGGGGCACTAGCGGGAACAGTCAACTACGAGCAGTACTTC.

This clonotype has a handful of counts. The J gene is TRBJ2-1, the V gene TRBV20-1; TRBD2 matches 14 bases. The CDR3 totals 13 residues. The germline gives CDR1 DFQATT, CDR2 SNEGSKA (reference sequence). This CDR3 reads CSGTSGSGDEQFF. The DNA of the CDR3 is TGCAGCGGGACTAGCGGGAGTGGAGATGAGCAGTTCTTC.

The chain carries TRBV19 and TRBJ1-1; the D gene is possibly TRBD1 (5 bases). CDR3 length: 14 amino acids. V was clipped by 2 bases and J by 0 bases, with 7 bases between them. From germline, CDR1 is LNHDA and CDR2 SQIVND (reference sequence). CDR3 region: CASSIRQLNTEAFF. DNA of the CDR3: TGTGCCAGTAGTATAAGACAGCTGAACACTGAAGCTTTCTTT.

The sample holds many counts of this clonotype. The rearrangement joins TRBV6-1 to TRBJ2-7; D is uncertain. The CDR3 runs 14 residues. Trimming stripped 5 bases from V and 3 bases from J, with 14 bases between. Germline V CDR1 and CDR2: MNHNS, SASEGT. CDR3 protein: CASSLSGPNYEQYF. The CDR3 DNA follows: TGTGCCAGCAGTCTTTCCGGGCCAAACTACGAGCAGTACTTC.

This clonotype was counted at least ten times. The CDR3 DNA follows: TGTGCCAGCAGCCAGTCGGACAGGGCGCCCTACGAGCAGTACTTC. Translated: CASSQSDRAPYEQYF. The rearrangement uses TRBV7-9 and TRBJ2-7; 8 bases are a match to TRBD1. The CDR3 totals 15 residues. Germline CDR1 and CDR2: SEHNR and FQNEAQ (reference sequence). V shed 5 bases and J 2 bases; nucleotides not matched to a gene: 8.

This sequence joins TRBV19 and TRBJ1-3; no definite D call. Germline V CDR1 and CDR2: LNHDA, SQIVND (reference sequence). With 5 bases removed from V and 1 base from J, the gap between germline ends came to 12 bases. This CDR3 spans 15 amino acids. This chain's CDR3 is CASSSRTGSGNTIYF. CDR3 DNA sequence: TGTGCCAGTAGTTCCCGGACGGGGTCTGGAAACACCATATATTTT.

This chain uses TRBV7-9 with TRBJ2-7; a possible D gene is TRBD2 (6 bases). The germline gives CDR1 SEHNR, CDR2 FQNEAQ (reference sequence). The CDR3 is 16 residues long. V dropped 5 bases and J dropped 3 bases, with 20 bases sitting between them. CDR3 bases: TGTGCCAGCAGCCGGGGCGGGGCTAGCTCGAACTACGAGCAGTACTTC. Translation gives CASSRGGASSNYEQYF.

This clonotype occurred a few times. The chain recombines TRBV9 with TRBJ2-7; D may be TRBD1 (5 bases). The V end lost 0 bases, the J end lost 6 bases, and 16 bases lay between the germline ends. Germline CDR1 reads SGDLS; CDR2 reads YYNGEE. The CDR3 is 15 residues long. In DNA, the CDR3 is TGTGCCAGCAGCGTAGTGGGGCACCACAACCTCGAGCAGTACTTC. Translating it yields CASSVVGHHNLEQYF.

The gene calls are TRBV3-1 and TRBJ1-2, with 7 bases identical to TRBD1. V was pared by 5 bases and J by 4 bases, with 10 bases of the junction left unmatched. The CDR3 is 15 residues long. Germline CDR1 reads LGHDT; CDR2 reads YNNKEL (reference sequence). In DNA, the CDR3 is TGTGCCAGCAGCACCCGACAGGGTAACTCCTATGGCTACACCTTC. It is translated as CASSTRQGNSYGYTF.

The chain has TRBV20-1 and TRBJ1-6; TRBD1 aligns across 7 bases. V lost 7 bases and J lost 7; bases outside the gene matches: 7. Germline V lookup: CDR1 DFQATT, CDR2 SNEGSKA (reference sequence). The CDR3 runs to 13 residues. This CDR3 is CSVPGTENSPLHF. CDR3 nucleotides: TGCAGTGTACCCGGGACAGAGAATTCACCCCTCCACTTT.

In this sample, this clonotype turned up many times. The V call is TRBV20-1, the J call TRBJ1-2; 8 bases fit TRBD1. The CDR3 loop spans 15 amino acids. The J segment lost 6 bases and the V segment lost 3 bases, leaving 12 bases of the junction unmatched. CDR1 and CDR2 (germline): DFQATT, SNEGSKA (reference sequence). The CDR3 here is CSASPDPGTGHGYTF. CDR3 DNA sequence: TGCAGTGCTAGTCCAGATCCCGGGACAGGCCATGGCTACACCTTC.

This clonotype was recorded at least ten times. The CDR3 protein is CASSGHPLLYEQYF. CDR3 coding DNA: TGTGCCAGCAGCGGACATCCACTCCTCTACGAGCAGTACTTC. The chain carries TRBV6-1 and TRBJ2-7; D possibly corresponds to TRBD1 (5 bases). Germline V gives CDR1 MNHNS, CDR2 SASEGT. The length of the CDR3 is 14 residues. With 6 bases removed from V and 3 bases from J, the gap between germline ends came to 15 bases.